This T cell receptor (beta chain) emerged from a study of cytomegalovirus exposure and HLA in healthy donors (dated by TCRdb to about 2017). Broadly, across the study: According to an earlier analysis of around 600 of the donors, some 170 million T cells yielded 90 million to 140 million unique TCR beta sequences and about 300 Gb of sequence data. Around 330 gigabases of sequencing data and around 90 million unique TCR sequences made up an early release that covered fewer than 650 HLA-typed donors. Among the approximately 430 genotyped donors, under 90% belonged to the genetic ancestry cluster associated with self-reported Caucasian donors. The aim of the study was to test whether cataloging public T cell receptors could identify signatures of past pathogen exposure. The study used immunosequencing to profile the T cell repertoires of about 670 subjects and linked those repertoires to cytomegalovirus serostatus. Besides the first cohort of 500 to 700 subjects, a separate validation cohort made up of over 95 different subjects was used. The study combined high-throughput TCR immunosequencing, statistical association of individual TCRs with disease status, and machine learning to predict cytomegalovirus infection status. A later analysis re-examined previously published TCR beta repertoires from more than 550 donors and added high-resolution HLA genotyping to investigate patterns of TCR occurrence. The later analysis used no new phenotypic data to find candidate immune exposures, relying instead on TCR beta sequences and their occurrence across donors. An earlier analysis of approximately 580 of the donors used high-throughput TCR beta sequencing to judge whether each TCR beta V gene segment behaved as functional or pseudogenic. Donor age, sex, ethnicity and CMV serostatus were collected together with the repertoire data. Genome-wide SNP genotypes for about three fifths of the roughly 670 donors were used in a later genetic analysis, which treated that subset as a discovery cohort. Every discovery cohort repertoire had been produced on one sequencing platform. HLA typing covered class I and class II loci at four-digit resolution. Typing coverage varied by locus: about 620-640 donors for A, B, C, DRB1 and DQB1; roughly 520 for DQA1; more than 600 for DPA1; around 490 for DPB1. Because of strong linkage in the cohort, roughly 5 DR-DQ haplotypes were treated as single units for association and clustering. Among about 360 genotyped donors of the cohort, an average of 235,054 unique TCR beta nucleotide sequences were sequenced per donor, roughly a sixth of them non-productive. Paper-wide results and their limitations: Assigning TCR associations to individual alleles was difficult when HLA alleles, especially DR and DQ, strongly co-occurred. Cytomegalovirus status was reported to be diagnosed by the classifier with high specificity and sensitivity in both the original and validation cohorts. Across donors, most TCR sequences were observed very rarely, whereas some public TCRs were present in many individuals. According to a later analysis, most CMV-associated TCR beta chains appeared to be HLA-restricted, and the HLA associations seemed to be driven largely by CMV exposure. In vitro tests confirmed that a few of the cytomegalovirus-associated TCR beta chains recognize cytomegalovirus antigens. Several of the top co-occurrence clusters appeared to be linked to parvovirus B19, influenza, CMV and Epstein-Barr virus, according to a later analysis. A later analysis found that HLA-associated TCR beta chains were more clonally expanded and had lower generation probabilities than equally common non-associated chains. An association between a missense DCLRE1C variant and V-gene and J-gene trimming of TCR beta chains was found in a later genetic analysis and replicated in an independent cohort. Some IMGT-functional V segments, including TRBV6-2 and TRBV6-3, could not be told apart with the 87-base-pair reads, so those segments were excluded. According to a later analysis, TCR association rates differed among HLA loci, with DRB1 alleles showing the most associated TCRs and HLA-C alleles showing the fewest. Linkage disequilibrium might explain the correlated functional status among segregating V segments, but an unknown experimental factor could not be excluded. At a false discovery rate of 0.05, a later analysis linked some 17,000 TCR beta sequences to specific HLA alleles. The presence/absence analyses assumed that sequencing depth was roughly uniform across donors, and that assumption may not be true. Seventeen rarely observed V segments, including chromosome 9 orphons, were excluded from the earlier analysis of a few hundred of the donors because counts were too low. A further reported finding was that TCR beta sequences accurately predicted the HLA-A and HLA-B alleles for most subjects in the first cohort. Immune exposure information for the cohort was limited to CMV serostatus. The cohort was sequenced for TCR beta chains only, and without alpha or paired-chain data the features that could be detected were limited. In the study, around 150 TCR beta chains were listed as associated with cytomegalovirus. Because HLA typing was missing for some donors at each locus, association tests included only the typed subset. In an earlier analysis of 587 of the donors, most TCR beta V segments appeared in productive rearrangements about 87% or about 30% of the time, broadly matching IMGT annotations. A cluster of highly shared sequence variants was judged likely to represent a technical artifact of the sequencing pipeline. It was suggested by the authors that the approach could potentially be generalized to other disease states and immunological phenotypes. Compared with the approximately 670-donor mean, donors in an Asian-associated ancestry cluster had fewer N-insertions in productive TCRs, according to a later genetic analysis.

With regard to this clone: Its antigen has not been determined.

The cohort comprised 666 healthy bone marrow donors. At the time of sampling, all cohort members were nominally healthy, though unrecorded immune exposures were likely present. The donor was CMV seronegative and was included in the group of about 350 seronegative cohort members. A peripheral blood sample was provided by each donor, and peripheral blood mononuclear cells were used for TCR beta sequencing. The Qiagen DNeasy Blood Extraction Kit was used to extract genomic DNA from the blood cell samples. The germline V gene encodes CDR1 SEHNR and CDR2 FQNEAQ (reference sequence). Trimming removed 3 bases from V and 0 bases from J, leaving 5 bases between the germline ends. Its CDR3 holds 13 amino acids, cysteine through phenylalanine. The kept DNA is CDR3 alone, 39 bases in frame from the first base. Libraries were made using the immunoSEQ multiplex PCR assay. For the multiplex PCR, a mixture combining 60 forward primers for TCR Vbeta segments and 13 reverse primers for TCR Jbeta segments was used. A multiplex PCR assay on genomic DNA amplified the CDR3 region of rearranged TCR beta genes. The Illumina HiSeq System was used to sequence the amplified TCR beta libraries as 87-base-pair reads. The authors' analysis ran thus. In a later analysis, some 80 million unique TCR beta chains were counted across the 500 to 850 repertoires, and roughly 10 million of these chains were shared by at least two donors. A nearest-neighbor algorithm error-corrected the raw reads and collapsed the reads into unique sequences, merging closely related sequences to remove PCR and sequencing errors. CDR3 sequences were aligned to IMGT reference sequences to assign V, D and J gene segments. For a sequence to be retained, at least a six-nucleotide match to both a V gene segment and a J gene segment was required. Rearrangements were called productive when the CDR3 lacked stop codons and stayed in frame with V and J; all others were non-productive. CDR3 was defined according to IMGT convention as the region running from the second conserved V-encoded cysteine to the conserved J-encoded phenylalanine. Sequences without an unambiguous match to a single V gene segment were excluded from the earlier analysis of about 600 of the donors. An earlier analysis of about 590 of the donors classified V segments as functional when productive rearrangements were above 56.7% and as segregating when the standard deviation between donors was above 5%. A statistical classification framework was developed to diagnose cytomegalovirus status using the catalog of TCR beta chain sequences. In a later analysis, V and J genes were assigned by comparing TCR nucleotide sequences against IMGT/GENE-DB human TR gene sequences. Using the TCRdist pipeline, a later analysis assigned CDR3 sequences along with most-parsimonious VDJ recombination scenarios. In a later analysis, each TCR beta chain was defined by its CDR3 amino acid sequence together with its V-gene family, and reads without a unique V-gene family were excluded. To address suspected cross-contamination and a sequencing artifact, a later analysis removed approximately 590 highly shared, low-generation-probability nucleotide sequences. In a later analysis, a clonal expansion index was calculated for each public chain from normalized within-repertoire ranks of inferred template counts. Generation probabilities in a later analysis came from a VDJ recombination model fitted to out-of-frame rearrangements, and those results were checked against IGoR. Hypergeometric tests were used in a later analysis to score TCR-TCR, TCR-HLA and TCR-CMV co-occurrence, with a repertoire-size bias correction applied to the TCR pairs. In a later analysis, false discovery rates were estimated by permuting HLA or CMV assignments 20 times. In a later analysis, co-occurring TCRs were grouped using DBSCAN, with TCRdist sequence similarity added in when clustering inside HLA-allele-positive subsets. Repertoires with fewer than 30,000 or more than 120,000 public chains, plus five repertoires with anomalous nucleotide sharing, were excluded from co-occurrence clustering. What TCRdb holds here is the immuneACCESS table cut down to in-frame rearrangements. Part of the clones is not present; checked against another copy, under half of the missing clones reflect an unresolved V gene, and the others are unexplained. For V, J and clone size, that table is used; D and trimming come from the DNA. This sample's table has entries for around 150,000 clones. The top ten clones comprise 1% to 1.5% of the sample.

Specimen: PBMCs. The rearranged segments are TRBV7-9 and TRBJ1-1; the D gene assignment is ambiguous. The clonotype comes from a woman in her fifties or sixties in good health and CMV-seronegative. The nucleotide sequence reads TGTGCCAGCAGCTTCGGTATGAACACTGAAGCTTTCTTT. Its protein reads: CASSFGMNTEAFF. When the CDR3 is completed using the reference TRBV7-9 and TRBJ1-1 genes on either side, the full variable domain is DTGVSQNPRHKITKRGQNVTFRCDPISEHNRLYWYRQTLGQGPEFLTYFQNEAQLEKSRLLSDRFSAERPKGSFSTLEIQRTEQGDSAMYLCASSFGMNTEAFFGQGTRLTVV.